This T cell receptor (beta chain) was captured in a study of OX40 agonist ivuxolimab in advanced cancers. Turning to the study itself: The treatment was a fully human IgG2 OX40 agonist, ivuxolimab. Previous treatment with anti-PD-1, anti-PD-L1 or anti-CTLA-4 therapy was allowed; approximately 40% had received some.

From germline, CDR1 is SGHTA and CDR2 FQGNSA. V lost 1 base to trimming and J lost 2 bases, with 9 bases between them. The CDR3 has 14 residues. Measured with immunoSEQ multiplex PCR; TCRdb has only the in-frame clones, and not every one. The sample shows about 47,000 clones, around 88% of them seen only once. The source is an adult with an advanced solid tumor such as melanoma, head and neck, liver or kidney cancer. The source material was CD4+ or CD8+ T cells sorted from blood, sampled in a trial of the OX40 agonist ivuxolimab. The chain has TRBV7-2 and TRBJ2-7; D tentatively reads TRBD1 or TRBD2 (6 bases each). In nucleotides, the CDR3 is TGTGCCAGCAGCTTAGATCGGGGGCCCTACGAGCAGTACTTC. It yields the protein CASSLDRGPYEQYF.